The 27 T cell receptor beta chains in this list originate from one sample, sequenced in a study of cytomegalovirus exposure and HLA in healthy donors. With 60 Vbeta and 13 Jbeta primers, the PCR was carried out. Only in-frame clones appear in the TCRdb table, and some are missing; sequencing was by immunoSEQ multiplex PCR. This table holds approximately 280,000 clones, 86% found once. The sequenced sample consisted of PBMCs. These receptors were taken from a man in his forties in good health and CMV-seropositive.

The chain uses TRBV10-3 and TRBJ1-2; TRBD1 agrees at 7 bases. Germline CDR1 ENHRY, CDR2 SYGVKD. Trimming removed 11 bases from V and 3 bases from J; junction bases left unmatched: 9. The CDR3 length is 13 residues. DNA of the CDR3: TGTGCCTTGAGGGGGCTCGGGGACTATGGCTACACCTTC. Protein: CALRGLGDYGYTF.

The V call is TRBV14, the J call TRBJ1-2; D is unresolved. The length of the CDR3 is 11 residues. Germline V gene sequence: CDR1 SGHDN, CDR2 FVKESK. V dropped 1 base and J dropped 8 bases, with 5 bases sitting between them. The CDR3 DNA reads TGTGCCAGCAGCCAAGGGCGGGGCTACACCTTC. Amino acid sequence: CASSQGRGYTF.

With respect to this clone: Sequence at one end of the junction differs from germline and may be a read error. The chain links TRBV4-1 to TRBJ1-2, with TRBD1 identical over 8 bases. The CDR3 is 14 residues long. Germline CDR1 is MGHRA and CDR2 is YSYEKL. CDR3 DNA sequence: TGCGCCAGCAGCGAAGACAGGGGATTGTATGGCTACACCTTC. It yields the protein CASSEDRGLYGYTF.

The CDR3 loop is CASSGAGASYNEQFF. DNA of the CDR3: TGTGCCAGCTCAGGAGCGGGCGCCTCCTACAATGAGCAGTTCTTC. V gene TRBV18 combines with J gene TRBJ2-1, with a tentative D call TRBD2 (6 bases). Trimming left V 5 bases short and J 0 bases short, with 11 bases between. Germline V CDR1 and CDR2: KGHSH, LQKENI. The length of the CDR3 is 15 residues. Filled out from reference TRBV18 and TRBJ2-1, the complete variable domain reads NAGVMQNPRHLVRRRGQEARLRCSPMKGHSHVYWYRQLPEEGLKFMVYLQKENIIDESGMPKERFSAEFPKEGPSILRIQQVVRGDSAAYFCASSGAGASYNEQFFGPGTRLTVL.

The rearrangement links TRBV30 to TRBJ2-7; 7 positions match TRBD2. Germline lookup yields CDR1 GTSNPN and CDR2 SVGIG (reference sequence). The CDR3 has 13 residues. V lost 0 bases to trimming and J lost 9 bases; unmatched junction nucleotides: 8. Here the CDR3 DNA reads TGTGCCTGGAGTGTAGGTCTAGCGGACACGCAGTACTTC. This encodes CAWSVGLADTQYF.

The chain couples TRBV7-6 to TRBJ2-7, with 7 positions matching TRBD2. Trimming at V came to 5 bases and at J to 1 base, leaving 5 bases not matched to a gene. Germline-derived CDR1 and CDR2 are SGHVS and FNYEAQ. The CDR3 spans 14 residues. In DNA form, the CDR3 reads TGTGCCAGCAGCCCCGCTAGCGGATCCTACGAGCAGTACTTC. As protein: CASSPASGSYEQYF.

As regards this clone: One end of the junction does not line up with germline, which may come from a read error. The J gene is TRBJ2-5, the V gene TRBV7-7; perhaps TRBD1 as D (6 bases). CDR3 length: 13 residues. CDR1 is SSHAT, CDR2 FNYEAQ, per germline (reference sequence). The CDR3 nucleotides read TGTGCTAGCAGCGTCACAGGGAGCGAGACCCAGTACTTC. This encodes CASSVTGSETQYF.

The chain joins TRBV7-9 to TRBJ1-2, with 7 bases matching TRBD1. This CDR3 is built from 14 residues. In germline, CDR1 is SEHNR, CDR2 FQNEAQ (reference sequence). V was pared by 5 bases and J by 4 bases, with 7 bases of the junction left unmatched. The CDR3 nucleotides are TGTGCCAGCAGCAGATCGACAGGGTTCTATGGCTACACCTTC. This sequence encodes CASSRSTGFYGYTF.

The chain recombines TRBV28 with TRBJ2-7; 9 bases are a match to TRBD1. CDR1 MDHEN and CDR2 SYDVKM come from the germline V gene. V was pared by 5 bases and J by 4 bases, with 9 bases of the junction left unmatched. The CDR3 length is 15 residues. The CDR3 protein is CASSPPGTGRYEQYF. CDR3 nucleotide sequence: TGTGCCAGCAGTCCACCCGGGACAGGGAGATACGAGCAGTACTTC.

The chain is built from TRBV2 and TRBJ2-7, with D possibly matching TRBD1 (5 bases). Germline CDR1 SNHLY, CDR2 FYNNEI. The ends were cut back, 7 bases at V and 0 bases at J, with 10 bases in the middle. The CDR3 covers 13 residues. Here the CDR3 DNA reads TGTGCCAGCATAGTACAGGACTCCTACGAGCAGTACTTC. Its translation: CASIVQDSYEQYF.

The chain's CDR3 is CASSFPMNTGELFF. CDR3 in DNA: TGTGCCAGCAGTTTCCCAATGAACACCGGGGAGCTGTTTTTT. The rearrangement joins TRBV27 to TRBJ2-2; D unresolved. Trimming took off 3 bases at V and 1 base at J, with 6 bases between the two ends. Germline CDR1 is MNHEY and CDR2 is SMNVEV (reference sequence). CDR3 length: 14 residues.

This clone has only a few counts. CDR3 in DNA: TGCGCCAGCAGCCAAGATACTAGCGGGAGCGATGAGCAGTTCTTC. This gives the protein CASSQDTSGSDEQFF. The V gene is TRBV4-1, the J gene TRBJ2-1; 11 positions agree with TRBD2. This CDR3 is 15 amino acids long. V lost 0 bases and J lost 8; bases outside the gene matches: 3. Looked up from germline, CDR1 is MGHRA and CDR2 is YSYEKL.

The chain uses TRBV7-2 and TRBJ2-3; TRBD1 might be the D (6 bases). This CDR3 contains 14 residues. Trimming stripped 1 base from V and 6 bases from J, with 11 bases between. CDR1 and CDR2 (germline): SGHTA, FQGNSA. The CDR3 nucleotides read TGTGCCAGCAGCTTAGTGGGGGCACATGATACGCAGTATTTT. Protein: CASSLVGAHDTQYF.

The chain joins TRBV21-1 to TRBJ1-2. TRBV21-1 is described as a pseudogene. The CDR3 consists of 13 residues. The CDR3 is CASSNRGGIGYTF. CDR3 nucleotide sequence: TGTGCCAGCAGCAATAGGGGGGGCATTGGCTACACCTTC.

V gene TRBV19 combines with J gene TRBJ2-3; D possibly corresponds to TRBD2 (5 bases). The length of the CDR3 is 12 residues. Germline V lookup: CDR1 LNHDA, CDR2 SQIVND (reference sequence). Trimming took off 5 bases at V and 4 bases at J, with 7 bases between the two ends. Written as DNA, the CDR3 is TGTGCCAGTAGTCCGGGATCAGATACGCAGTATTTT. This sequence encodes CASSPGSDTQYF.

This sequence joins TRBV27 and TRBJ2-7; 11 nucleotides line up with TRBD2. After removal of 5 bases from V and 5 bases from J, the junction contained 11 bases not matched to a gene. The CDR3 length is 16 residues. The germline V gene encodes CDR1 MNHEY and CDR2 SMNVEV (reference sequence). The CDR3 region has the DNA TGTGCCAGCAGTATCCTAGCGGGAGGCCCTTTGGACGAGCAGTACTTC. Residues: CASSILAGGPLDEQYF.

The CDR3 DNA follows: TGTGCCATCAGGGACAGCAGCCGCGGTACCTACGAGCAGTACTTC. The encoded protein is CAIRDSSRGTYEQYF. J is TRBJ2-7 and V is TRBV10-3; perhaps TRBD1 as D (6 bases). CDR3 length: 15 amino acids. V was pared by 6 bases and J by 2 bases, with 17 bases between. In germline, CDR1 is ENHRY, CDR2 SYGVKD.

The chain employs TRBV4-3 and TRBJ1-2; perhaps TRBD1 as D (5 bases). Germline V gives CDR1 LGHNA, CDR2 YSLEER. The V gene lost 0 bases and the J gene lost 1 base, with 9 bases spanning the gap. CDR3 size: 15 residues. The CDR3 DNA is TGCGCCAGCAGCCAAGAGGGAAGGGGTAACTATGGCTACACCTTC. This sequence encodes CASSQEGRGNYGYTF.

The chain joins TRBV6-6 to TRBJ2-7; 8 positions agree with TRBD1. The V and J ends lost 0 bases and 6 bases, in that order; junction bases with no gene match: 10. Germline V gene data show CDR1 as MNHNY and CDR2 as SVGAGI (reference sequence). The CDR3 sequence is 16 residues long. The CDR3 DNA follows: TGTGCCAGCAGTTACTCAGCGCAGGGGGCGCTTTCCGAGCAGTACTTC. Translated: CASSYSAQGALSEQYF.

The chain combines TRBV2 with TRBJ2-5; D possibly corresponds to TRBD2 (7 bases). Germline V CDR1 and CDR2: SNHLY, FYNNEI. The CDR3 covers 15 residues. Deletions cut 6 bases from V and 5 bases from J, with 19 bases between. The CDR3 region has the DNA TGTGCCAGCAGCGGAGGGGGGGAGGGCCGTGAGACCCAGTACTTC. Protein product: CASSGGGEGRETQYF.

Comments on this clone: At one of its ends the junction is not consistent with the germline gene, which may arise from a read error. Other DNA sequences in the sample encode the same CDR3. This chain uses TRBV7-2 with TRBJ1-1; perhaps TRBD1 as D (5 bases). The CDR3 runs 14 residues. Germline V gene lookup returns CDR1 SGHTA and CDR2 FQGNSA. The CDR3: CASSYRRGVAEAFF. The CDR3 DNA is TGTGCTAGCAGCTACAGGCGGGGAGTGGCTGAAGCTTTCTTT.

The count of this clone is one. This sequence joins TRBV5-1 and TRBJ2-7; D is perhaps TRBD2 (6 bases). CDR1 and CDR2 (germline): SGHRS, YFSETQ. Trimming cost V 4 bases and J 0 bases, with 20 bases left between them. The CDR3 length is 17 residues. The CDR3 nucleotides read TGCGCCAGCAGCCTTCCGGGGGACGCTAGAAGCTCCTACGAGCAGTACTTC. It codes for CASSLPGDARSSYEQYF.

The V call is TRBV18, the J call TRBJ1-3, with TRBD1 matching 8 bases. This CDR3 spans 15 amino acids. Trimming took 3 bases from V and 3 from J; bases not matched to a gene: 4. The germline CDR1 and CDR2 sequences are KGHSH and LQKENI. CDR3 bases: TGTGCCAGCTCACCGACAGGGGCCCGTGGAAACACCATATATTTT. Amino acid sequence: CASSPTGARGNTIYF.

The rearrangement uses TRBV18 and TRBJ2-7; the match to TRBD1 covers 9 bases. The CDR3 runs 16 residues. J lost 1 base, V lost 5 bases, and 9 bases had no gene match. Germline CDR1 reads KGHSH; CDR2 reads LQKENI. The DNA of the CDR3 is TGTGCCAGCTCAGCGACGTCGGGACAGGGTTCCTACGAGCAGTACTTC. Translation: CASSATSGQGSYEQYF.

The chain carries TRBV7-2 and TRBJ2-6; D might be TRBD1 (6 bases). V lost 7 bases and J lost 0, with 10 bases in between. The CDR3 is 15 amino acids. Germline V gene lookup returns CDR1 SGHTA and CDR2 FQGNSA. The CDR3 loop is CASNQGGSGANVLTF. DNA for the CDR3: TGTGCCAGCAACCAAGGGGGCTCTGGGGCCAACGTCCTGACTTTC.

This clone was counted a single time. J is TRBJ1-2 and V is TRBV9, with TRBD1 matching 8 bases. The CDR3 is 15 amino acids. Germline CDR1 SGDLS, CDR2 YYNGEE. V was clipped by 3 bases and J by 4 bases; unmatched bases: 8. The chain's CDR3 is CASSAMDRAGYGYTF. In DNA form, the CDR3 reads TGTGCCAGCAGCGCAATGGACAGGGCTGGCTATGGCTACACCTTC. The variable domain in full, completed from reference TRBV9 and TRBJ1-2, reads DSGVTQTPKHLITATGQRVTLRCSPRSGDLSVYWYQQSLDQGLQFLIQYYNGEERAKGNILERFSAQQFPDLHSELNLSSLELGDSALYFCASSAMDRAGYGYTFGSGTRLTVV.

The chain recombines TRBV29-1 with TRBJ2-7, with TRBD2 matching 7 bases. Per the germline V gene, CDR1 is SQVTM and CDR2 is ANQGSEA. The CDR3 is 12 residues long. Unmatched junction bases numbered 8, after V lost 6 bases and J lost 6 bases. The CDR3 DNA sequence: TGCAGCGTGGGGGGGGAATCAGGCGAGCAGTACTTC. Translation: CSVGGESGEQYF.